The clone carrying this TCR beta chain appeared a few times. The antigen is unknown. Trimming stripped 0 bases from V and 3 bases from J, with 9 bases between. The CDR3 has 15 amino acids. The germline gives CDR1 SGDLS, CDR2 YYNGEE. The data originate from a study of CD8 T cell repertoires and HIV-1 epitope variants. Study as a whole: Controls included no peptide, Ebola AY9 epitope, and a CMV, EBV, flu pool. Autologous T cell-negative cells served as antigen-presenting cells in equal numbers. 1M T cells were kept uncultured as a baseline. General study results and limits: Beta chains alone show antigen proliferation, not cytokine profile or function.

Using immunoSEQ multiplex PCR, the repertoire was profiled, and TCRdb retains in-frame clones only, with some absent. The table has some 100,000 clones, 60% to 80% seen once. The specimen was uncultured baseline CD8+ T cells from peripheral blood mononuclear cells (PBMCs). The chain has TRBV9 and TRBJ2-2; no clear D gene. The clonotype originates from a male donor with HIV. The CDR3 DNA reads TGTGCCAGCAGCGTAGAACCGCGCTACACCGGGGAGCTGTTTTTT. It is translated as CASSVEPRYTGELFF. The full variable domain, completed using reference TRBV9 and TRBJ2-2, is DSGVTQTPKHLITATGQRVTLRCSPRSGDLSVYWYQQSLDQGLQFLIQYYNGEERAKGNILERFSAQQFPDLHSELNLSSLELGDSALYFCASSVEPRYTGELFFGEGSRLTVL.